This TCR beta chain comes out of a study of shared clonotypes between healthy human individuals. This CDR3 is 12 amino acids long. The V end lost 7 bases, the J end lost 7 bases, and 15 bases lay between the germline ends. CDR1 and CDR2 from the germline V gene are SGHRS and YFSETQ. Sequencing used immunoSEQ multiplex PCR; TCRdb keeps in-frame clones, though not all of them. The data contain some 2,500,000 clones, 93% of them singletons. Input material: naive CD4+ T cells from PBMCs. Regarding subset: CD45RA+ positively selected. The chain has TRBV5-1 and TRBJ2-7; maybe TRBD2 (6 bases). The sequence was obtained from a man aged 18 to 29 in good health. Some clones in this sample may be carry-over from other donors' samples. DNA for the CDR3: TGCGCCAGCGCGGGGTTATCAGGAGAGCAGTACTTC. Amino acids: CASAGLSGEQYF. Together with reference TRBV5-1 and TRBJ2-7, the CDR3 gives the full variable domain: KAGVTQTPRYLIKTRGQQVTLSCSPISGHRSVSWYQQTPGQGLQFLFEYFSETQRNKGNFPGRFSGRQFSNSRSEMNVSTLELGDSALYLCASAGLSGEQYFGPGTRLTVT.